A single sample gave rise to the 15 T cell receptor beta chains below, sequenced in a study of blood T cell repertoires in COVID-19. Clones were read by immunoSEQ multiplex PCR, and TCRdb kept only the in-frame ones, dropping some. The table shows around 26,000 clones, with roughly 80% occurring only once. Sequencing was done on a sample of peripheral blood. These receptors were taken from a human donor in a cohort sampled during active COVID-19.

This clone was seen a few times. V usage is TRBV28 and J usage is TRBJ1-5, with TRBD1 matching 7 bases. The CDR3 extends over 15 amino acids. Trimming took 6 bases from V and 3 from J; bases not matched to a gene: 8. Germline values: CDR1 MDHEN, CDR2 SYDVKM. CDR3 sequence: CASRKGAPNNQPQHF. The CDR3 nucleotides read TGTGCCAGCAGGAAGGGGGCGCCGAACAATCAGCCCCAGCATTTT.

This clone has only a few counts. V and J are TRBV5-8 and TRBJ1-2; D is perhaps TRBD1 (5 bases). V gave up 4 bases and J gave up 8 bases, with 18 bases separating them. The CDR3 is made up of 14 amino acids. The germline V gene has CDR1 SGHTS and CDR2 YDEGEE. The CDR3 DNA reads as TGTGCCAGCAGCCCGGGGACTGCTTATCGCGGCTACACCTTC. This translates into CASSPGTAYRGYTF.

The CDR3 region has the DNA TGTGCCAGCAGTGAAGGCGGGGGCGGGGGGGCCCTCCACTTT. It encodes CASSEGGGGGALHF. The rearrangement links TRBV2 to TRBJ1-6; a possible D gene is TRBD1 (6 bases). V shed 1 base and J shed 14 bases, with 15 bases lying between them. This CDR3 comprises 14 residues. Per germline, CDR1 SNHLY and CDR2 FYNNEI.

This clone appeared a single time. The V and J genes are TRBV30 and TRBJ2-1; 9 bases are a match to TRBD1. Germline CDR1 GTSNPN, CDR2 SVGIG (reference sequence). The CDR3 length is 13 residues. V gave up 5 bases and J gave up 9 bases; unmatched junction bases: 8. CDR3 sequence (DNA): TGTGCCTGGGCCGGGACAGGGTATTCTGAGCAGTTCTTC. It translates to CAWAGTGYSEQFF.

The CDR3 region is CASSPPIQGNEKLFF. The CDR3 DNA reads TGTGCCAGCTCACCACCGATACAGGGCAACGAAAAACTGTTTTTT. This sequence joins TRBV18 and TRBJ1-4, with D perhaps TRBD1 (6 bases). CDR1 is KGHSH, CDR2 LQKENI, per germline. The CDR3 has 15 residues. V lost 0 bases and J lost 8, with 13 bases in between.

This clone was seen a handful of times. The chain carries TRBV2 and TRBJ1-4; TRBD1 aligns across 8 bases. This CDR3 is built from 14 residues. Germline V gene lookup returns CDR1 SNHLY and CDR2 FYNNEI. J gave up 8 bases and V 7 bases, and 9 bases lay outside the gene matches. The CDR3 region is CASTGQGLGEKLFF. The CDR3, as DNA: TGTGCCAGCACTGGACAGGGATTAGGAGAAAAACTGTTTTTT.

This clone was counted only a few times. CDR3 in amino acids: CASSVGSRAFF. The DNA of the CDR3 is TGTGCCAGCAGCGTAGGGAGCCGAGCTTTCTTT. The rearrangement joins TRBV11-2 to TRBJ1-1; D is ambiguous. Germline V CDR1 and CDR2: SGHAT, FQNNGV. V was clipped by 5 bases and J by 10 bases, with 11 bases between them. The CDR3 runs 11 residues.

This chain joins TRBV9 and TRBJ2-7, with 7 nucleotides matching TRBD1. V was pared by 4 bases and J by 6 bases, with 7 bases of the junction left unmatched. CDR1 is SGDLS, CDR2 YYNGEE, per germline. This CDR3 is built from 13 residues. The CDR3 DNA reads as TGTGCCAGCAGCCCCAGACAGGGTGGCGAGCAGTACTTC. The encoded protein is CASSPRQGGEQYF. The whole variable domain, filled in from reference TRBV9 and TRBJ2-7, reads DSGVTQTPKHLITATGQRVTLRCSPRSGDLSVYWYQQSLDQGLQFLIQYYNGEERAKGNILERFSAQQFPDLHSELNLSSLELGDSALYFCASSPRQGGEQYFGPGTRLTVT.

The chain employs TRBV19 and TRBJ2-3, with D tentatively TRBD1 (5 bases). V was clipped by 5 bases and J by 0 bases, with 15 bases between them. This CDR3 contains 16 residues. Looked up from germline, CDR1 is LNHDA and CDR2 is SQIVND (reference sequence). This chain's CDR3 is CASSLSRKGSTDTQYF. In DNA, the CDR3 is TGTGCCAGTAGTTTATCTAGGAAGGGGAGCACAGATACGCAGTATTTT. Based on the CDR3 plus reference TRBV19 and TRBJ2-3, the full variable domain is DGGITQSPKYLFRKEGQNVTLSCEQNLNHDAMYWYRQDPGQGLRLIYYSQIVNDFQKGDIAEGYSVSREKKESFPLTVTSAQKNPTAFYLCASSLSRKGSTDTQYFGPGTRLTVL.

V gene TRBV19 combines with J gene TRBJ2-7; 8 bases match TRBD2. The junction had 10 bases not matched to a gene; V was cut back by 7 bases and J by 2 bases. The length of the CDR3 is 15 residues. From germline, CDR1 is LNHDA and CDR2 SQIVND (reference sequence). Here the CDR3 DNA reads TGTGCCAGTACCGAAGGAGCGGGGGACACCTACGAGCAGTACTTC. Protein: CASTEGAGDTYEQYF.

J is TRBJ1-3 and V is TRBV6-5, with TRBD1 identical over 7 bases. J gave up 4 bases and V 11 bases, and 8 bases lay outside the gene matches. Germline V gene sequence: CDR1 MNHEY, CDR2 SVGAGI. The CDR3 extends over 13 amino acids. The CDR3 sequence is CAGQQGGGNTIYF. CDR3 coding DNA: TGTGCCGGACAGCAGGGGGGAGGAAACACCATATATTTT.

V usage is TRBV6-2 or TRBV6-3 and J usage is TRBJ1-2; D perhaps matches TRBD1 (5 bases). The ends were cut back, 0 bases at V and 2 bases at J, with 13 bases in the middle. Germline lookup yields CDR1 MNHEY and CDR2 SVGEGT. The CDR3 is made up of 16 amino acids. The CDR3 reads CASSYSWGADNYGYTF. The CDR3 region has the DNA TGTGCCAGCAGTTACTCGTGGGGCGCAGACAACTATGGCTACACCTTC.

The V and J genes are TRBV5-6 and TRBJ1-2; 9 bases map to TRBD1. The V and J ends lost 1 base and 8 bases, in that order; junction bases with no gene match: 3. The CDR3 totals 13 residues. CDR1 is SGHDT and CDR2 is YYEEEE in the germline V gene. CDR3: CASSLRTGEGYTF. Here the CDR3 DNA reads TGTGCCAGCAGCTTGCGGACAGGGGAAGGCTACACCTTC.

The CDR3 nucleotides read TGTGCCAGCAGTTTATCCAGCGATCAGCCCCAGCATTTT. This encodes CASSLSSDQPQHF. This sequence joins TRBV12-3 or TRBV12-4 and TRBJ1-5, with D unresolved. V was pared by 2 bases and J by 5 bases, with 7 bases between. CDR3 length: 13 amino acids.

This clone was counted once. The chain has TRBV3-1 (or the pseudogene TRBV3-2) and TRBJ2-7, with TRBD1 identical over 7 bases. The CDR3 contains 13 residues. Unmatched junction bases numbered 0, after V lost 4 bases and J lost 0 bases. Per germline, CDR1 LGHDT and CDR2 YNNKEL (reference sequence). The CDR3: CASSRDSSYEQYF. CDR3 nucleotide sequence: TGTGCCAGCAGCCGGGACAGCTCCTACGAGCAGTACTTC.